A single sample gave rise to the 10 T cell receptor beta chains below, sequenced in a study of sequential checkpoint blockade in melanoma. Treatment meaning: randomized to nivolumab then ipilimumab (arm A) or the reverse (arm B). Clones were read by immunoSEQ multiplex PCR, and TCRdb kept only the in-frame ones, dropping some. This table holds around 15,000 clones, 85% to 95% found once. The specimen was CD8+ T cells sorted from blood (inferred from file names), collected from a patient given nivolumab and ipilimumab in sequence. These receptors were collected from a human donor with melanoma.

The chain has TRBV7-9 and TRBJ1-1; D not resolved. The germline V gene encodes CDR1 SEHNR and CDR2 FQNEAQ (reference sequence). The CDR3 has 15 amino acids. The V end lost 5 bases, the J end lost 1 base, and 14 bases lay between the germline ends. Written as DNA, the CDR3 is TGTGCCAGCAGCCCCTCTGCGGGCGCGAACACTGAAGCTTTCTTT. Protein sequence: CASSPSAGANTEAFF.

This chain connects TRBV5-6 to TRBJ2-2; D call uncertain. Germline loops: CDR1 SGHDT, CDR2 YYEEEE. V was clipped by 5 bases and J by 5 bases, with 7 bases between them. This CDR3 has 12 residues. CDR3 protein: CASSGPTGELFF. CDR3 DNA: TGTGCCAGCAGTGGCCCAACCGGGGAGCTGTTTTTT.

This rearrangement joins TRBV6-5 to TRBJ2-7, with TRBD2 matching over 7 bases. V was clipped by 2 bases and J by 6 bases; unmatched bases: 10. Germline CDR1 is MNHEY and CDR2 is SVGAGI. The CDR3 loop spans 15 amino acids. As DNA, the CDR3 is TGTGCCAGCAGTTACCCGGCGGGGGTGGTGGGCGAGCAGTACTTC. Translating gives CASSYPAGVVGEQYF.

This clone was seen a single time. J is TRBJ1-4 and V is TRBV29-1, with a possible D match to TRBD1 (5 bases). The CDR3 covers 15 residues. From germline, CDR1 is SQVTM and CDR2 ANQGSEA. Trimming shortened V by 1 base and J by 5 bases, and 14 bases separated the two germline ends. CDR3 residues: CSVEAGTESNEKLFF. DNA of the CDR3: TGCAGCGTTGAAGCCGGGACTGAATCCAATGAAAAACTGTTTTTT.

This rearrangement joins TRBV27 to TRBJ2-7; the match to TRBD2 covers 10 bases. The CDR3 runs to 15 residues. CDR1 MNHEY and CDR2 SMNVEV come from the germline V gene (reference sequence). Trimming at V came to 3 bases and at J to 3 bases, leaving 5 bases not matched to a gene. The CDR3 sequence: CASSFASGSIYEQYF. CDR3 DNA: TGTGCCAGCAGTTTCGCTAGCGGGAGTATCTACGAGCAGTACTTC.

The gene calls are TRBV27 and TRBJ2-7, with 8 bases that match TRBD1. The CDR3 extends over 15 amino acids. Germline CDR1 reads MNHEY; CDR2 reads SMNVEV (reference sequence). Trimming cost V 4 bases and J 4 bases; bases outside gene matches: 9. CDR3 coding DNA: TGTGCCAGCAGTTCCCTGACAGGGGACTTATACGAGCAGTACTTC. Its translation is CASSSLTGDLYEQYF.

This clone was detected only a few times. The genes are TRBV30 and TRBJ1-5, with D hard to call. Germline CDR1 GTSNPN, CDR2 SVGIG (reference sequence). The CDR3 consists of 16 residues. The V gene lost 0 bases and the J gene lost 4 bases, with 16 bases spanning the gap. The CDR3 spells CAWSVSQEANNQPQHF. DNA of the CDR3: TGTGCCTGGAGTGTCTCGCAGGAGGCGAATAATCAGCCCCAGCATTTT.

The chain employs TRBV18 and TRBJ1-1, with D unresolved. The CDR3 is made up of 14 amino acids. CDR1 and CDR2 from the germline V gene are KGHSH and LQKENI. V was cut by 6 bases and J by 1 base, with 12 bases left in between. CDR3 in DNA: TGTGCCAGCTCGCCTAGGGAGGGGAACACTGAAGCTTTCTTT. It codes for CASSPREGNTEAFF.

This chain joins TRBV4-1 and TRBJ2-7, with 7 bases matching TRBD1. CDR1 is MGHRA and CDR2 is YSYEKL in the germline V gene. This CDR3 contains 14 residues. J lost 4 bases, V lost 4 bases, and 7 bases had no gene match. CDR3 amino acids: CASSPTDRVYEQYF. The CDR3 coding sequence is TGCGCCAGCAGCCCTACTGACAGGGTTTACGAGCAGTACTTC.

The J gene is TRBJ2-7, the V gene TRBV30; 8 bases agree with TRBD2. CDR1 and CDR2 from the germline V gene are GTSNPN and SVGIG (reference sequence). J gave up 4 bases and V 4 bases, and 6 bases lay outside the gene matches. This CDR3 has 13 amino acids. CDR3 coding DNA: TGTGCCTGGATGGGAGCGGGAGCATACGAGCAGTACTTC. This sequence encodes CAWMGAGAYEQYF. The full variable domain, with the rest looked up from reference TRBV30 and TRBJ2-7, is SQTIHQWPATLVQPVGSPLSLECTVEGTSNPNLYWYRQAAGRGLQLLFYSVGIGQISSEVPQNLSASRPQDRQFILSSKKLLLSDSGFYLCAWMGAGAYEQYFGPGTRLTVT.